A single sample gave rise to the 32 T cell receptor beta chains below, sequenced in a study of Ad26.COV2.S vaccination and SARS-CoV-2 variants. Described treatment: roughly 20 received Ad26.COV2.S at low or high dose, single or two shots; 5 received placebo; per-sample allocation not given. Day 63 following the first vaccine or placebo injection was when the samples were taken. TCRdb's copy holds only in-frame clones and misses some; the assay was immunoSEQ multiplex PCR. Of about 400,000 clones in the sample, 89% are singletons; the top ten hold under 2%. The sample here was peripheral blood, taken in a trial of Ad26.COV2.S vaccine versus placebo. The receptor source for this set is a person aged 18-60 years who received the Ad26.COV2.S COVID-19 vaccine or a placebo.

V usage is TRBV6-5 and J usage is TRBJ2-3; a possible D gene is TRBD2 (6 bases). Germline V gives CDR1 MNHEY, CDR2 SVGAGI. With 8 bases removed from V and 2 bases from J, the gap between germline ends came to 11 bases. CDR3 length: 13 residues. The CDR3 spells CASGASDTDTQYF. CDR3 sequence (DNA): TGTGCCAGCGGGGCTAGCGACACAGATACGCAGTATTTT.

The rearrangement uses TRBV5-5 and TRBJ2-2; tentative D call: TRBD1 (6 bases). This CDR3 is 16 amino acids long. V dropped 1 base and J dropped 0 bases, with 10 bases sitting between them. The V gene's germline CDR1 is SGHKS and CDR2 YYEKEE (reference sequence). CDR3 residues: CASSLRQAPNTGELFF. The CDR3 DNA follows: TGTGCCAGCAGCTTGCGACAGGCCCCGAACACCGGGGAGCTGTTTTTT.

The chain has TRBV2 and TRBJ1-4; D call uncertain. V lost 6 bases and J 7 bases, leaving 6 bases between the germline ends. Germline V CDR1 and CDR2: SNHLY, FYNNEI. This CDR3 contains 11 residues. In nucleotides, the CDR3 is TGTGCCAGCAGCCTCAGTGAAAAACTGTTTTTT. It encodes CASSLSEKLFF.

The V gene is TRBV6-5, the J gene TRBJ1-1, with a weak D call TRBD1 (6 bases). V lost 7 bases and J lost 1, with 13 bases in between. The CDR3 has 14 residues. Germline CDR1 is MNHEY and CDR2 is SVGAGI. CDR3 in amino acids: CASKDRRGNTEAFF. CDR3 bases: TGTGCCAGCAAAGACCGCAGGGGGAACACTGAAGCTTTCTTT.

V is TRBV5-4 and J is TRBJ2-7, with D hard to call. V shed 4 bases and J shed 4 bases, with 12 bases lying between them. The CDR3 has 13 amino acids. The germline V gene has CDR1 SGHNT and CDR2 YYREEE (reference sequence). The CDR3 region is CASSIPSGYEQYF. CDR3 coding DNA: TGTGCCAGCAGCATTCCATCGGGTTACGAGCAGTACTTC.

The rearrangement joins TRBV3-1 (or the pseudogene TRBV3-2) to TRBJ1-2; D call uncertain. Trimming cost V 3 bases and J 6 bases, with 11 bases left between them. From germline, CDR1 is LGHDT and CDR2 YNNKEL (reference sequence). This CDR3 has 13 amino acids. The CDR3 DNA reads as TGTGCCAGCAGCCACGGAGTTACAGATGGCTACACCTTC. This gives the protein CASSHGVTDGYTF.

This rearrangement joins TRBV4-1 to TRBJ1-5; tentative D call: TRBD1 (6 bases). Deletions cut 0 bases from V and 2 bases from J, with 8 bases between. From germline, CDR1 is MGHRA and CDR2 YSYEKL. The CDR3 spans 15 residues. This CDR3 is CASSQDGTRNQPQHF. The CDR3 DNA reads TGCGCCAGCAGCCAAGATGGGACACGCAATCAGCCCCAGCATTTT.

V is TRBV3-1 (or the pseudogene TRBV3-2) and J is TRBJ2-3; the D gene is possibly TRBD2 (6 bases). V dropped 1 base and J dropped 7 bases, with 12 bases sitting between them. CDR3 length equals 14 residues. CDR1 and CDR2 (germline): LGHDT, YNNKEL (reference sequence). The CDR3: CASSQATSAYTQYF. CDR3 nucleotides: TGTGCCAGCAGCCAAGCGACTAGTGCATATACGCAGTATTTT.

J is TRBJ1-3 and V is TRBV29-1, with D unresolved. The CDR3 consists of 14 residues. V was trimmed by 1 base and J by 0 bases, leaving 7 bases between them. From germline, CDR1 is SQVTM and CDR2 ANQGSEA. Here the CDR3 DNA reads TGCAGCGTTGAAGGGACTCGCTCTGGAAACACCATATATTTT. Protein: CSVEGTRSGNTIYF.

This chain links TRBV27 with TRBJ2-3, with 14 nucleotides matching TRBD2. The CDR3 is 17 amino acids. Germline V gene data show CDR1 as MNHEY and CDR2 as SMNVEV (reference sequence). V was clipped by 6 bases and J by 1 base; unmatched bases: 6. This CDR3 reads CASSPTSGRAGTDTQYF. CDR3 in DNA: TGTGCCAGCAGCCCGACTAGCGGGAGGGCTGGCACAGATACGCAGTATTTT.

The chain combines TRBV2 with TRBJ2-1; no clear D. Germline CDR1 and CDR2: SNHLY and FYNNEI. This CDR3 is built from 10 residues. V lost 4 bases and J 10 bases, leaving 5 bases between the germline ends. The DNA for the CDR3 is TGTGCCAGCAGTGGCCTGGAGCAGTTCTTC. This sequence encodes CASSGLEQFF. Full variable domain (missing parts from reference TRBV2 and TRBJ2-1): EPEVTQTPSHQVTQMGQEVILRCVPISNHLYFYWYRQILGQKVEFLVSFYNNEISEKSEIFDDQFSVERPDGSNFTLKIRSTKLEDSAMYFCASSGLEQFFGPGTRLTVL.

V is TRBV2 and J is TRBJ1-1; maybe TRBD1 (6 bases). This CDR3 contains 14 residues. Per the germline V gene, CDR1 is SNHLY and CDR2 is FYNNEI. V shed 6 bases and J shed 2 bases, with 13 bases lying between them. DNA for the CDR3: TGTGCCAGCAGCGTTACAGGGCGCAACACTGAAGCTTTCTTT. Amino acid sequence: CASSVTGRNTEAFF. The variable domain in full, with the rest retrieved from reference TRBV2 and TRBJ1-1, is EPEVTQTPSHQVTQMGQEVILRCVPISNHLYFYWYRQILGQKVEFLVSFYNNEISEKSEIFDDQFSVERPDGSNFTLKIRSTKLEDSAMYFCASSVTGRNTEAFFGQGTRLTVV.

The V gene is TRBV5-1, the J gene TRBJ1-4; D is possibly TRBD1 (5 bases). Germline CDR1 and CDR2: SGHRS and YFSETQ. CDR3 length equals 12 residues. Trimming removed 2 bases from V and 14 bases from J, with 13 bases in between. CDR3 in amino acids: CASSFDSIVLFF. CDR3 coding DNA: TGCGCCAGCAGCTTCGACAGTATAGTTCTGTTTTTT.

V usage is TRBV15 and J usage is TRBJ2-1, with D tentatively TRBD2 (6 bases). Germline V gene lookup returns CDR1 LNHNV and CDR2 YYDKDF (reference sequence). The CDR3 sequence is 16 residues long. V lost 5 bases and J lost 5, with 19 bases in between. The CDR3 DNA follows: TGTGCCACCAGCCGGGTTCGACTAGGCGACAACAATGAGCAGTTCTTC. Amino acid sequence: CATSRVRLGDNNEQFF.

V is TRBV6-1 and J is TRBJ1-5; D remains unclear. Between the trimmed V and J ends, which lost 1 base and 4 bases, there was a span of 5 bases. Looked up from germline, CDR1 is MNHNS and CDR2 is SASEGT. This CDR3 has 13 amino acids. The DNA for the CDR3 is TGTGCCAGCAGTGAAGGAGTTAATCAGCCCCAGCATTTT. As protein: CASSEGVNQPQHF.

In its sample, this clone was seen once. V gene TRBV7-2 combines with J gene TRBJ2-7; 10 bases fit TRBD2. Germline values: CDR1 SGHTA, CDR2 FQGNSA. J lost 5 bases, V lost 4 bases, and 5 bases had no gene match. The CDR3 contains 14 residues. The CDR3 bases are TGTGCCAGCAGCTCCATAGCGGGGGGCAACGAGCAGTACTTC. Its protein product is CASSSIAGGNEQYF. Filled out from reference TRBV7-2 and TRBJ2-7, the complete variable domain reads GAGVSQSPSNKVTEKGKDVELRCDPISGHTALYWYRQSLGQGLEFLIYFQGNSAPDKSGLPSDRFSAERTGGSVSTLTIQRTQQEDSAVYLCASSSIAGGNEQYFGPGTRLTVT.

The CDR3 region has the DNA TGTGCCAGCAGCGTAGAGGGGACTTTAACGGGGAATGAGCAGTTCTTC. Its protein product is CASSVEGTLTGNEQFF. The chain combines TRBV9 with TRBJ2-1; maybe TRBD2 (6 bases). Germline assignment: CDR1 SGDLS and CDR2 YYNGEE. The CDR3 runs 16 residues. Trimming removed 0 bases from V and 7 bases from J, with 17 bases in between.

The V call is TRBV30, the J call TRBJ1-6, with D perhaps matching TRBD1 (6 bases). Germline V CDR1 and CDR2: GTSNPN, SVGIG (reference sequence). V was clipped by 3 bases and J by 10 bases, with 22 bases between them. This CDR3 spans 16 amino acids. The CDR3 DNA is TGTGCCTGGAGCCCCATAATGGGGGGCGTCGGGTCACCCCTCCACTTT. It translates to CAWSPIMGGVGSPLHF. The entire variable domain, with the rest obtained from reference TRBV30 and TRBJ1-6, is as follows: SQTIHQWPATLVQPVGSPLSLECTVEGTSNPNLYWYRQAAGRGLQLLFYSVGIGQISSEVPQNLSASRPQDRQFILSSKKLLLSDSGFYLCAWSPIMGGVGSPLHFGNGTRLTVT.

The chain carries TRBV29-1 and TRBJ2-5; 9 nucleotides line up with TRBD1. The V gene end was trimmed by 3 bases and the J gene end by 5 bases; junction bases not matched to a gene: 13. This CDR3 is 16 amino acids long. The germline V gene has CDR1 SQVTM and CDR2 ANQGSEA. CDR3 protein: CSVEGLWDRDLETQYF. The CDR3 DNA sequence: TGCAGCGTTGAGGGACTTTGGGACAGGGATTTGGAGACCCAGTACTTC. The complete variable domain, with remaining parts taken from reference TRBV29-1 and TRBJ2-5, reads SAVISQKPSRDICQRGTSLTIQCQVDSQVTMMFWYRQQPGQSLTLIATANQGSEATYESGFVIDKFPISRPNLTFSTLTVSNMSPEDSSIYLCSVEGLWDRDLETQYFGPGTRLLVL.

J is TRBJ2-5 and V is TRBV5-1; 9 positions match TRBD2. The J segment lost 5 bases and the V segment lost 4 bases, leaving 6 bases of the junction unmatched. This CDR3 spans 14 amino acids. Germline V gene sequence: CDR1 SGHRS, CDR2 YFSETQ. The DNA for the CDR3 is TGCGCCAGCAGCCCTGGACTAGCGTGGGAGACCCAGTACTTC. Residues: CASSPGLAWETQYF.

The chain combines TRBV19 with TRBJ2-1; D might be TRBD1 (6 bases). V dropped 5 bases and J dropped 2 bases, with 13 bases sitting between them. CDR3 length: 15 residues. The germline gives CDR1 LNHDA, CDR2 SQIVND (reference sequence). The CDR3 loop reads CASSADRSAYNEQFF. The CDR3 DNA sequence: TGTGCCAGTAGTGCCGACAGGTCGGCCTACAATGAGCAGTTCTTC. The entire variable domain, with the rest obtained from reference TRBV19 and TRBJ2-1, is as follows: DGGITQSPKYLFRKEGQNVTLSCEQNLNHDAMYWYRQDPGQGLRLIYYSQIVNDFQKGDIAEGYSVSREKKESFPLTVTSAQKNPTAFYLCASSADRSAYNEQFFGPGTRLTVL.

The chain links TRBV7-2 to TRBJ1-3, with D perhaps TRBD1 (6 bases). V lost 1 base to trimming and J lost 3 bases, with 13 bases between them. The CDR3 contains 16 residues. Germline V gene sequence: CDR1 SGHTA, CDR2 FQGNSA. This CDR3 is CASSLERGFRGNTIYF. As DNA, the CDR3 is TGTGCCAGCAGCTTAGAAAGGGGGTTCCGTGGAAACACCATATATTTT. Supplemented by reference TRBV7-2 and TRBJ1-3, the full variable domain reads GAGVSQSPSNKVTEKGKDVELRCDPISGHTALYWYRQSLGQGLEFLIYFQGNSAPDKSGLPSDRFSAERTGGSVSTLTIQRTQQEDSAVYLCASSLERGFRGNTIYFGEGSWLTVV.

V usage is TRBV30 and J usage is TRBJ1-1, with TRBD1 matching over 9 bases. This CDR3 is built from 14 residues. The germline V gene encodes CDR1 GTSNPN and CDR2 SVGIG (reference sequence). V dropped 2 bases and J dropped 7; count of bases not matched to a gene: 8. CDR3 region: CAWSTTGGWDEAFF. CDR3 nucleotide sequence: TGTGCCTGGAGTACGACAGGGGGGTGGGATGAAGCTTTCTTT.

The J gene is TRBJ2-5, the V gene TRBV5-4; perhaps TRBD2 as D (5 bases). The CDR3 has 15 amino acids. Germline CDR1 is SGHNT and CDR2 is YYREEE (reference sequence). Trimming pared 4 bases from V and 5 bases from J, leaving 18 bases between. This chain's CDR3 is CASSPTAQGGETQYF. CDR3 nucleotides: TGTGCCAGCAGCCCAACGGCCCAAGGCGGGGAGACCCAGTACTTC.

The CDR3, as DNA: TGTGCCAGCAGCCGAGGGCCCGCTAAGCCCCAGCATTTT. Translating gives CASSRGPAKPQHF. J is TRBJ1-5 and V is TRBV5-6; D gene uncertain. Germline V gene lookup returns CDR1 SGHDT and CDR2 YYEEEE. The V gene lost 4 bases and the J gene lost 8 bases, with 13 bases spanning the gap. This CDR3 comprises 13 residues.

This sequence joins TRBV19 and TRBJ2-1; 11 bases align to TRBD2. The germline gives CDR1 LNHDA, CDR2 SQIVND (reference sequence). The CDR3 has 14 amino acids. J was trimmed by 7 bases and V by 11 bases; bases with no gene match: 10. The chain's CDR3 is CAAKDRLAGNEQFF. CDR3 bases: TGTGCCGCCAAGGATAGACTAGCGGGGAATGAGCAGTTCTTC.

This clone was observed a single time. CDR3 DNA sequence: TGTGCCAGCAGCCATGCCGCCGGGACTATGAACACCGGGGAGCTGTTTTTT. This encodes CASSHAAGTMNTGELFF. The rearrangement uses TRBV4-2 and TRBJ2-2; 7 positions match TRBD2. CDR3 length equals 17 residues. V shed 3 bases and J 1 base; nucleotides not matched to a gene: 8. CDR1 and CDR2 (germline): LGHNA, YNFKEQ.

Notes on this clone: The identical CDR3 is also encoded by other nucleotide sequences in the sample. The chain employs TRBV5-1 and TRBJ1-1, with D possibly matching TRBD1 (5 bases). The V end was cut by 3 bases, the J end by 1 base, with 7 bases between. CDR3 length equals 13 residues. Germline CDR1 SGHRS, CDR2 YFSETQ. The DNA of the CDR3 is TGCGCCAGCAGCTATACAGGGAACACTGAAGCTTTCTTT. Its protein product is CASSYTGNTEAFF.

The chain combines TRBV5-6 with TRBJ2-7; TRBD2 is a possible D gene (6 bases). Germline values: CDR1 SGHDT, CDR2 YYEEEE. Trimming took 6 bases from V and 3 from J, leaving 16 bases between them. This CDR3 has 14 amino acids. The CDR3 sequence: CASTPGLGGYEQYF. The DNA of the CDR3 is TGTGCCAGCACCCCTGGGCTCGGGGGCTACGAGCAGTACTTC.

The CDR3 region is CASSSQGSDTQYF. The CDR3 DNA follows: TGTGCCAGCAGTTCACAGGGTTCAGATACGCAGTATTTT. The J gene is TRBJ2-3, the V gene TRBV27, with D perhaps TRBD1 (6 bases). The CDR3 spans 13 residues. In germline, CDR1 is MNHEY, CDR2 SMNVEV (reference sequence). The V end lost 4 bases, the J end lost 4 bases, and 9 bases lay between the germline ends.

This clone has only one observation. The gene calls are TRBV12-3 or TRBV12-4 and TRBJ2-3; weak D call: TRBD2 (5 bases). V lost 5 bases and J 7 bases, leaving 10 bases between the germline ends. This CDR3 region has 12 residues. The CDR3 sequence is CASSQDSYTQYF. In nucleotides, the CDR3 is TGTGCCAGCAGTCAGGACTCTTATACGCAGTATTTT.

The V call is TRBV28, the J call TRBJ2-1, with TRBD1 matching over 10 bases. Unmatched junction bases numbered 15, after V lost 10 bases and J lost 6 bases. Germline V lookup: CDR1 MDHEN, CDR2 SYDVKM. CDR3 length: 16 amino acids. CDR3 bases: TGTGCCACCCATCCCCTTGACAGGGGGCTGCCCAATGAGCAGTTCTTC. It yields the protein CATHPLDRGLPNEQFF.